The 23 T cell receptor beta chains below come from one sample, sequenced in a study of blood T cells in healthy people across ages. Through a sample-barcoded 5' primer and a J-beta primer mix, a second PCR was run for about 6 to 11 cycles. Each CDR3 protein is one row after TCRdb ran MiXCR on the 5' RACE reads. The sample has roughly 1.7 million distinct CDR3 sequences, 30% to 35% seen once. Sequenced material: blood. The receptors stem from a woman aged 30 to 39 in good health.

This clonotype was picked up a small number of times. The chain couples TRBV5-1 to TRBJ2-3; D possibly matches TRBD1 or TRBD2 (5 bases each). The CDR3 length is 15 residues. The V end lost 0 bases, the J end lost 1 base, and 9 bases lay between the germline ends. The germline V gene has CDR1 SGHRS and CDR2 YFSETQ. The CDR3 nucleotides read TGCGCCAGCAGCTTGGACGAGGGACGCACAGATACGCAGTATTTT. As protein: CASSLDEGRTDTQYF.

V is TRBV7-2 and J is TRBJ2-1, with 7 bases identical to TRBD1. This CDR3 region has 12 residues. Germline CDR1 reads SGHTA; CDR2 reads FQGNSA. With 6 bases clipped from V and 10 bases from J, the junction kept 6 bases outside the gene matches. This CDR3 is CASRTGTVEQFF. The DNA of the CDR3 is TGTGCCAGCAGAACTGGGACAGTGGAGCAGTTCTTC.

V gene TRBV29-1 combines with J gene TRBJ1-2; D call uncertain. The germline V gene has CDR1 SQVTM and CDR2 ANQGSEA. V lost 7 bases and J 2 bases, leaving 11 bases between the germline ends. CDR3 length: 12 amino acids. The DNA for the CDR3 is TGCAGCGCGAACATGATAAACTATGGCTACACCTTC. Its protein product is CSANMINYGYTF. The entire variable domain, with the rest obtained from reference TRBV29-1 and TRBJ1-2, is as follows: SAVISQKPSRDICQRGTSLTIQCQVDSQVTMMFWYRQQPGQSLTLIATANQGSEATYESGFVIDKFPISRPNLTFSTLTVSNMSPEDSSIYLCSANMINYGYTFGSGTRLTVV.

The chain is built from TRBV27 and TRBJ2-3; 11 bases match TRBD2. Trimming took 6 bases from V and 3 from J; bases not matched to a gene: 17. This CDR3 region has 19 residues. In germline, CDR1 is MNHEY, CDR2 SMNVEV (reference sequence). The CDR3 reads CASSLWGGTSGLATDTQYF. Written as DNA, the CDR3 is TGTGCCAGCAGCCTCTGGGGGGGGACTAGCGGCCTGGCGACAGATACGCAGTATTTT.

This clonotype was found a few times. The J gene is TRBJ2-1, the V gene TRBV15, with D tentatively TRBD2 (7 bases). Germline assignment: CDR1 LNHNV and CDR2 YYDKDF (reference sequence). Trimming removed 1 base from V and 8 bases from J, with 12 bases in between. The CDR3 length is 14 residues. The CDR3 bases are TGTGCCACCAGCAGAGGGGAGGGGGACGATGAGCAGTTCTTC. It yields the protein CATSRGEGDDEQFF.

The chain links TRBV12-3 or TRBV12-4 to TRBJ2-4; 7 bases align to TRBD2. The end of the DNA aligns better with TRBJ2-5, so the J call may be wrong. The CDR3 spans 15 residues. The CDR3, as DNA: TGTGCCAGCGCACCGGGGAGGGCCGTATCAGAGACCCAGTACTTC. As protein: CASAPGRAVSETQYF.

This chain joins TRBV12-3 or TRBV12-4 and TRBJ2-3; 8 bases align to TRBD2. The CDR3 has 15 amino acids. V was pared by 1 base and J by 2 bases, with 2 bases of the junction left unmatched. CDR3 amino acids: CASSLGRGVTDTQYF. The CDR3, as DNA: TGTGCCAGCAGTTTAGGGCGGGGGGTCACAGATACGCAGTATTTT.

The CDR3 loop is CASSEQGTYNEQFF. CDR3 DNA: TGTGCCAGCAGTGAACAAGGGACCTACAATGAGCAGTTCTTC. This chain connects TRBV6-1 to TRBJ2-1; D uncertain. Germline V lookup: CDR1 MNHNS, CDR2 SASEGT. CDR3 length: 14 amino acids. Trimming left V 2 bases short and J 2 bases short, with 7 bases between.

The table lists this clonotype with a few counts. V gene TRBV27 combines with J gene TRBJ2-1, with 15 bases aligning to TRBD2. The CDR3 covers 18 residues. V trimming: 7 bases; J trimming: 2 bases; junction bases outside the gene matches: 9. The germline V gene encodes CDR1 MNHEY and CDR2 SMNVEV (reference sequence). The CDR3 nucleotides are TGTGCCAGCACCATATACGGGACTAGCGGGGGGACCTACAATGAGCAGTTCTTC. Translated: CASTIYGTSGGTYNEQFF.

The rearrangement uses TRBV7-9 and TRBJ2-3; weak D call: TRBD2 (5 bases). The CDR3 loop spans 11 amino acids. Germline V gene lookup returns CDR1 SEHNR and CDR2 FQNEAQ (reference sequence). V was pared by 8 bases and J by 10 bases, with 13 bases between. This CDR3 reads CASGGQSAQYF. CDR3 nucleotide sequence: TGTGCCAGCGGAGGCCAATCCGCGCAGTATTTT.

This clonotype came up a few times. J is TRBJ2-7 and V is TRBV7-9; D remains unclear. The CDR3 has 13 amino acids. V lost 0 bases and J 2 bases, leaving 5 bases between the germline ends. The germline gives CDR1 SEHNR, CDR2 FQNEAQ (reference sequence). The CDR3 nucleotides are TGTGCCAGCAGCTTAGCCACACCCTACGAGCAGTACTTC. It is translated as CASSLATPYEQYF.

The rearrangement uses TRBV20-1 and TRBJ2-4; unclear D gene. The last part of the DNA fits TRBJ2-7 better; the J call may be wrong. This CDR3 spans 15 amino acids. Germline lookup yields CDR1 DFQATT and CDR2 SNEGSKA (reference sequence). The CDR3 sequence is CSASTLGFSSYEQYF. CDR3 bases: TGCAGTGCTAGTACCCTGGGCTTCTCCTCCTACGAGCAGTACTTC.

This clonotype occurred many times. V gene TRBV4-1 combines with J gene TRBJ2-7; D remains unclear. This CDR3 has 13 amino acids. Germline CDR1 and CDR2: MGHRA and YSYEKL. V lost 1 base, J lost 4 bases, and 8 bases lay in between. CDR3 nucleotide sequence: TGCGCCAGCAGCCAAGCGAAAGGGTACGAGCAGTACTTC. It translates to CASSQAKGYEQYF.

This clonotype was seen many times. The CDR3 sequence: CASSSGQSSYEQYF. For the CDR3, the DNA is TGTGCCAGCAGCTCGGGACAGAGCTCCTACGAGCAGTACTTC. J is TRBJ2-7 and V is TRBV28, with 7 bases fitting TRBD1. There are 14 residues in the CDR3. With V trimmed by 6 bases and J by 0 bases, 5 bases remained unmatched. The germline V gene has CDR1 MDHEN and CDR2 SYDVKM. Full variable domain (remainder filled in from reference TRBV28 and TRBJ2-7): DVKVTQSSRYLVKRTGEKVFLECVQDMDHENMFWYRQDPGLGLRLIYFSYDVKMKEKGDIPEGYSVSREKKERFSLILESASTNQTSMYLCASSSGQSSYEQYFGPGTRLTVT.

Ten or more counts support this clonotype. This rearrangement joins TRBV29-1 to TRBJ2-5; a weak D match, TRBD1 (6 bases). V was pared by 4 bases and J by 5 bases, with 11 bases between. The CDR3 totals 12 residues. Germline CDR1 reads SQVTM; CDR2 reads ANQGSEA. CDR3 nucleotides: TGCAGCGTTGCCTCAGGGGACGAGACCCAGTACTTC. This codes for CSVASGDETQYF.

This clonotype has a handful of counts. V and J are TRBV20-1 and TRBJ2-3; TRBD2 aligns across 15 bases. V shed 1 base and J 6 bases; nucleotides not matched to a gene: 11. The CDR3 runs to 18 residues. Germline CDR1 DFQATT, CDR2 SNEGSKA (reference sequence). The CDR3 sequence is CSARGLTGLAGGKDTQYF. The CDR3 DNA is TGCAGTGCTAGAGGTCTGACCGGACTAGCGGGGGGGAAGGATACGCAGTATTTT.

This clonotype was counted between two and nine times. The chain is built from TRBV7-9 and TRBJ2-7; D possibly corresponds to TRBD2 (7 bases). The CDR3 totals 16 residues. V shed 4 bases and J shed 2 bases, with 18 bases lying between them. The germline V gene has CDR1 SEHNR and CDR2 FQNEAQ (reference sequence). The CDR3 region has the DNA TGTGCCAGCAGCTCAACCCGGGGGGCACCACCCTACGAGCAGTACTTC. Protein sequence: CASSSTRGAPPYEQYF.

This clonotype has a count of ten or more. The V gene is TRBV5-1, the J gene TRBJ2-7, with 9 nucleotides matching TRBD1. V shed 3 bases and J 1 base; nucleotides not matched to a gene: 5. The CDR3 contains 15 residues. CDR1 is SGHRS, CDR2 YFSETQ, per germline. Written as DNA, the CDR3 is TGCGCCAGCAGCTCCGGGACAGGGATTTCCTACGAGCAGTACTTC. Amino acids: CASSSGTGISYEQYF.

This clonotype was counted between two and nine times. This chain connects TRBV4-1 to TRBJ1-5; 7 positions match TRBD1. Germline V gene lookup returns CDR1 MGHRA and CDR2 YSYEKL. V gave up 4 bases and J gave up 9 bases; unmatched junction bases: 9. This CDR3 region has 14 residues. The CDR3 spells CASSPVTGEMPQHF. DNA for the CDR3: TGCGCCAGCAGCCCTGTAACAGGGGAGATGCCCCAGCATTTT.

This clonotype showed up many times. The V and J genes are TRBV7-2 and TRBJ2-1, with D perhaps TRBD2 (6 bases). CDR3 length: 14 residues. Germline values: CDR1 SGHTA, CDR2 FQGNSA. Trimming took off 6 bases at V and 7 bases at J, with 16 bases between the two ends. CDR3 loop: CASSDIVGLNEQFF. CDR3 coding DNA: TGTGCCAGCAGTGATATTGTGGGACTTAATGAGCAGTTCTTC.

In its sample, this clonotype was seen a few times. This chain links TRBV10-3 with TRBJ2-4; 9 nucleotides match TRBD2. Germline values: CDR1 ENHRY, CDR2 SYGVKD. The CDR3 is 14 amino acids. J lost 4 bases, V lost 6 bases, and 4 bases had no gene match. The DNA for the CDR3 is TGTGCCATCAGGCGGGAGGGCGATAAAAACATTCAGTACTTC. Amino acid sequence: CAIRREGDKNIQYF.

The rearrangement uses TRBV5-6 and TRBJ2-1; D gene unclear. V lost 0 bases, J lost 4 bases, and 14 bases lay in between. The CDR3 consists of 16 residues. Germline V gene sequence: CDR1 SGHDT, CDR2 YYEEEE. The CDR3 reads CASSLGAPRQYNEQFF. In DNA, the CDR3 is TGTGCCAGCAGCTTGGGTGCTCCCCGTCAATACAATGAGCAGTTCTTC.

The chain is built from TRBV20-1 and TRBJ2-1, with TRBD2 matching over 9 bases. V lost 5 bases, J lost 4 bases, and 6 bases stayed unmatched. The V gene's germline CDR1 is DFQATT and CDR2 SNEGSKA (reference sequence). The CDR3 has 14 residues. The DNA for the CDR3 is TGCAGTGCTTTACTAGCGGGCCTTTACAATGAGCAGTTCTTC. This translates into CSALLAGLYNEQFF.